This T cell receptor beta chain was recovered during a study of T cells in narcolepsy. TCRdb keeps only in-frame clones here, not all; method: immunoSEQ multiplex PCR. The sample yields 30,000 to 45,000 clones, 75% to 90% seen once. General observations from the study: Some memory CD4+ repertoires had no autoreactive clone sequences. Reportedly, autoreactive clonotypes were serially detected in patients' blood but not controls'.

With regard to this clone: The antigen remains undetermined.

The V gene's germline CDR1 is SQVTM and CDR2 ANQGSEA. The CDR3 is made up of 16 amino acids. The J segment lost 1 base and the V segment lost 4 bases, leaving 9 bases of the junction unmatched. The source is a human donor with narcolepsy. The chain is built from TRBV29-1 and TRBJ1-4; 7 bases agree with TRBD1. Sequenced material: CD45RA- memory CD4+ T cells from PBMCs. CDR3 amino acids: CSVAEQGLGTNEKLFF. The DNA of the CDR3 is TGCAGCGTTGCGGAACAGGGGTTGGGAACTAATGAAAAACTGTTTTTT.